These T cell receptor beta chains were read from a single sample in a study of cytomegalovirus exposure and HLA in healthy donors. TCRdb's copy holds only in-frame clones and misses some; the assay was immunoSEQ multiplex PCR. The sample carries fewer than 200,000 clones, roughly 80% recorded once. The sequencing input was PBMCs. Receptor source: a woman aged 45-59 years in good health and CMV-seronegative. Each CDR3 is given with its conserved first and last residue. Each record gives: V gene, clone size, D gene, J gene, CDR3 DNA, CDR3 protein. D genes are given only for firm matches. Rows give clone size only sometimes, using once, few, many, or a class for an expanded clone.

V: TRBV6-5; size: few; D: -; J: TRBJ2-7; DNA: TGTGCCAGCGGTAAGGGGCTTTACGAGCAGTACTTC; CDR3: CASGKGLYEQYF
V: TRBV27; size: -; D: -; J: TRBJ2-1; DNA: TGTGCCAGCGGCTACCGGGGGGCTTGGTACAATGAGCAGTTCTTC; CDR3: CASGYRGAWYNEQFF
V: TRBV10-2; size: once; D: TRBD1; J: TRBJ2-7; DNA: TGCGCCAGCAGGCGGGACAGGGGATTGTACGAGCAGTACTTC; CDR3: CASRRDRGLYEQYF
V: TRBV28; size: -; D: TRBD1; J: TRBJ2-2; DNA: TGTGCCAGCAGAAAAGGACAGGGGGTTGGCGGGGAGCTGTTTTTT; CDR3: CASRKGQGVGGELFF
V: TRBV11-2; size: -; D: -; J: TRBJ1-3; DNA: TGTGCCAGCACTTCCAGCGGGGGAGTTGGAAACACCATATATTTT; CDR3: CASTSSGGVGNTIYF
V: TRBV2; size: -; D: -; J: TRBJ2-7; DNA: TGTGCCAGCATGGGAGCGGACCTAGGCGAGCAGTACTTC; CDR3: CASMGADLGEQYF
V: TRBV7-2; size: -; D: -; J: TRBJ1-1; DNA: TGTGCCAGCAGCCCCTGGAGCGGCACTGAAGCTTTCTTT; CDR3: CASSPWSGTEAFF
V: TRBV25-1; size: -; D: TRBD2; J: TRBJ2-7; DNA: TGTGCCAGCAGCTCTCCCGGGACTAGTATGGCCTACGAGCAGTACTTC; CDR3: CASSSPGTSMAYEQYF
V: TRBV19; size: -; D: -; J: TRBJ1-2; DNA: TGTGCCAGTAGTGTAGATTACAGCCAATATGGCTACACCTTC; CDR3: CASSVDYSQYGYTF
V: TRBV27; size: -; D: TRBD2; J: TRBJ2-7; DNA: TGTGCCAGCAGTTTTCGGGGGGGCTACGAGCAGTACTTC; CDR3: CASSFRGGYEQYF
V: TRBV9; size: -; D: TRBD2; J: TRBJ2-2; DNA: TGTGCCAGCAGCGTAGAACGGTCCCCGGGACTAGCGGGAGTTTGGACCGGGGAGCTGTTTTTT; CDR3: CASSVERSPGLAGVWTGELFF
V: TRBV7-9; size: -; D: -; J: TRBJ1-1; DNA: TGTGCCAGCAGCCCGGGGGGTCATGAAGCTTTCTTT; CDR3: CASSPGGHEAFF
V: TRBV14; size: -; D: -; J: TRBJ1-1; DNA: TGTGCCAGCAGCCAAGAACACAGACCGAACACTGAAGCTTTCTTT; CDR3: CASSQEHRPNTEAFF
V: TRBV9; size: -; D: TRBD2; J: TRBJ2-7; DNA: TGTGCCAGCAGCGTAGGAGTTAGCGGGAGCCTTACACACTCCTACGAGCAGTACTTC; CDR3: CASSVGVSGSLTHSYEQYF
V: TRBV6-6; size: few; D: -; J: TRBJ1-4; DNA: TGTGCCAGCAGTACCATGCCCGGGAAGGCCGAAAAACTGTTTTTT; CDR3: CASSTMPGKAEKLFF
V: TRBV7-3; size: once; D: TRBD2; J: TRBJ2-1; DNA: TGTGCCAGCAGCTCACCTAGCGGGAGGAGCTCCTACAATGAGCAGTTCTTC; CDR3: CASSSPSGRSSYNEQFF
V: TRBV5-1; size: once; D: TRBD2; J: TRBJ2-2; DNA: TGCGCCAGCAGGGTAGCGGGAGCGAACACCGGGGAGCTGTTTTTT; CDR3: CASRVAGANTGELFF
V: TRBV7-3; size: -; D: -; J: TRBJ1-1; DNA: TGTGCCAGCAGCTCCCCGACAAGGGGAGGTCCAATCGGGGCTTTCTTT; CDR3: CASSSPTRGGPIGAFF
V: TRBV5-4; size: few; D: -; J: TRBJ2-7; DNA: TGTGCCAGCAGCTTGGACAGCCGGTTGTACGAGCAGTACTTC; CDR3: CASSLDSRLYEQYF
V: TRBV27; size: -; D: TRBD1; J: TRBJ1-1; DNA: TGTGCCAGCACTCCTTCAGGGGGCACTGAAGCTTTCTTT; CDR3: CASTPSGGTEAFF
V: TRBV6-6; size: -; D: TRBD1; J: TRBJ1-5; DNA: TGTGCCAGCAGTTACCTGGGACAGGGGCTCAATCAGCCCCAGCATTTT; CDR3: CASSYLGQGLNQPQHF
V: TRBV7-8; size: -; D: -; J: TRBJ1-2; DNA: TGTGCCAGCAGCTTAGAGACAAGATCCTATGGCTACACCTTC; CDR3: CASSLETRSYGYTF
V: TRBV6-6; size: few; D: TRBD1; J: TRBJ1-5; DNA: TGTGCCAGCAGTTACAGGACAGGGAATCAGCCCCAGCATTTT; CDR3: CASSYRTGNQPQHF
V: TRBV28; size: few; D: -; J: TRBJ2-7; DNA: TGTGCCAGCAGCCGACCCGACAGTTACGACGAGCAGTACTTC; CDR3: CASSRPDSYDEQYF
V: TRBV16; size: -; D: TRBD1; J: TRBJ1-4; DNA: TGTGCCAGCAGCCACCCGGACAGGGAAACGGCAACTAATGAAAAACTGTTTTTT; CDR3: CASSHPDRETATNEKLFF
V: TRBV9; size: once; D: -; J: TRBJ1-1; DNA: TGTGCCAGCAGCGGTCGCGCGTACCACACTGAAGCTTTCTTT; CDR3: CASSGRAYHTEAFF
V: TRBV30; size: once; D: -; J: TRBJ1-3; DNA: TGTGCCTGGAGTGAAAGGGGGAACACCATATATTTT; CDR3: CAWSERGNTIYF
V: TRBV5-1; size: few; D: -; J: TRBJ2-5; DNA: TGCGCCAGCAGCTTGGAAGGGGCCAAGCAAGAGACCCAGTACTTC; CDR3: CASSLEGAKQETQYF
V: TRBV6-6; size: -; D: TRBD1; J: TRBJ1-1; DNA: TGTGCCAGCAGAGACACTCTGGGACAGGGGGCCACTGAAGCTTTCTTT; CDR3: CASRDTLGQGATEAFF
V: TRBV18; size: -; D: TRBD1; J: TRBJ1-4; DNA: TGTGCCAGCTCACCACAACGGACAGGACCTAATGAAAAACTGTTTTTT; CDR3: CASSPQRTGPNEKLFF
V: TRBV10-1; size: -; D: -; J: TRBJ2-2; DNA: TGCGCCAGTCAGGGGCGAGGCACCGGGGAGCTGTTTTTT; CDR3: CASQGRGTGELFF
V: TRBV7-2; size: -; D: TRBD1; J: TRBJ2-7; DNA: TGTGCCAGCAGGAGTGGACAGGGGCAAGGCGAGCAGTACTTC; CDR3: CASRSGQGQGEQYF
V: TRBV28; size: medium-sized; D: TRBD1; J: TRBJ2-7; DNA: TGTGCCAGCAGTCTAAACAGGGGATCGGACGAGCAGTACTTC; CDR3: CASSLNRGSDEQYF
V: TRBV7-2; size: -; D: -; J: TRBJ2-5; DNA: TGTGCCAGCAGGGACAACCAAGAGACCCAGTACTTC; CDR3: CASRDNQETQYF
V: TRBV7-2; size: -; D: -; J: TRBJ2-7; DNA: TGTGCCAGCAGCTTAGGCGGTGGTTCCTACGAGCAGTACTTC; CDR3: CASSLGGGSYEQYF
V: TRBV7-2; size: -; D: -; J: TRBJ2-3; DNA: TGTGCCAGCAGCTTAGTTAGGTGGCCGTTAACAGACACAGATACGCAGTATTTT; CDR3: CASSLVRWPLTDTDTQYF
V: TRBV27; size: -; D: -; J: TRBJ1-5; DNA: TGTGCCAGCAGTTTATATGGGGTTCTCGGGGTAGACCAGCCCCAGCATTTT; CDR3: CASSLYGVLGVDQPQHF
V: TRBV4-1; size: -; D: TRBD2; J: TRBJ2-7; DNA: TGCGCCAGCAGCCCTCGACTAGCGGGATTCACAGGTGAGCAGTACTTC; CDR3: CASSPRLAGFTGEQYF
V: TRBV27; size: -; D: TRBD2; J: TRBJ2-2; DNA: TGTGCCAGCGGAGCGGGACTTCACACCGGGGAGCTGTTTTTT; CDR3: CASGAGLHTGELFF
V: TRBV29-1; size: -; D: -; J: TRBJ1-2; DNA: TGCAGCGTCGCCGGGGGGTATAGTGGCTACACCTTC; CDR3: CSVAGGYSGYTF
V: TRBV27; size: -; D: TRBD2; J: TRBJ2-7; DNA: TGTGCCAGCAGTTGGGCGGGGGGCGGGCACGAGCAGTACTTC; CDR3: CASSWAGGGHEQYF
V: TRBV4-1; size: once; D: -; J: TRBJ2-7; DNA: TGCGCCAGCAGCCTTTTACGACAGGACGCCTACGAGCAGTACTTC; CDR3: CASSLLRQDAYEQYF
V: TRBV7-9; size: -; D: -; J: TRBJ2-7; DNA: TGTGCCAGCAGCTTAGGCGGGCCCTCCTACGAGCAGTACTTC; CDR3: CASSLGGPSYEQYF
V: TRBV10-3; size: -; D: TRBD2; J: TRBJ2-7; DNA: TGTGCCATCAGTGAGCCCCAGCGGGGAACCTACGAGCAGTACTTC; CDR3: CAISEPQRGTYEQYF
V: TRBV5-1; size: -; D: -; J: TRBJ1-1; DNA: TGCGCCAGCAGCTTGGATCCGGGAACTGAAGCTTTCTTT; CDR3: CASSLDPGTEAFF
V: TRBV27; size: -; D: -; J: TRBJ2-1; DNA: TGTGCCAGCAGCGACAGAGCCTACAATGAGCAGTTCTTC; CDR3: CASSDRAYNEQFF
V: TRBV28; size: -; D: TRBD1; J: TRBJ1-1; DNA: TGTGCCAGCAGTTCAGGGGGATGGGGGCTAACTGAAGCTTTCTTT; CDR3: CASSSGGWGLTEAFF
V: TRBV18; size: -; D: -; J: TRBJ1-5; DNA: TGTGCCAGCTCACCGCTCGCAGGGGATCAGCCCCAGCATTTT; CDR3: CASSPLAGDQPQHF
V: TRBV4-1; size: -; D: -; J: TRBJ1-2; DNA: TGCGCCAGCAGCCAAGGGCAGGAAAACACCTATGGCTACACCTTC; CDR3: CASSQGQENTYGYTF
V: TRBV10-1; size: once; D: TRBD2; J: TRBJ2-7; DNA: TGCGCCAGCAGTGAGTCGGCTAGCGGCTCCTACGAGCAGTACTTC; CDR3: CASSESASGSYEQYF
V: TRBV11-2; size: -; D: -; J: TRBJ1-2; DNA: TGTGCCAGCAGCTCAAAACAGGACTATGGCTACACCTTC; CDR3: CASSSKQDYGYTF
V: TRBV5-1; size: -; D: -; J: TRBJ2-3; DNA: TGCGCCAGCAGCTACGGGGGTGCAGGGGATACGCAGTATTTT; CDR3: CASSYGGAGDTQYF
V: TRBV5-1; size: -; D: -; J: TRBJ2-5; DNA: TGCGCCAGCAGCTTGGCGGTCGGGGATCAAGAGACCCAGTACTTC; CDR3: CASSLAVGDQETQYF
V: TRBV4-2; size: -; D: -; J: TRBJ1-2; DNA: TGTGCCAGCAGCCAAGATACAGACCCCTATGGCTACACCTTC; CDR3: CASSQDTDPYGYTF
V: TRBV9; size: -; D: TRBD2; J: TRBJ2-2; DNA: TGTGCCAGCAGCGCCCGGACTAGCGGGGGTAACACCGGGGAGCTGTTTTTT; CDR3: CASSARTSGGNTGELFF
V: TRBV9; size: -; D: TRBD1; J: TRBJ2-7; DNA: TGTGCCAGCAGCGTAGGGACAGGGCTATCCTACGAGCAGTACTTC; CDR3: CASSVGTGLSYEQYF
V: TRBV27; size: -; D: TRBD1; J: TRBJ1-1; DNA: TGTGCCACCGCGGGACAGAGAAACACTGAAGCTTTCTTT; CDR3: CATAGQRNTEAFF
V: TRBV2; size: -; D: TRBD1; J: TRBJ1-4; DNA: TGTGCCAGCAGGGACGGGACAGGGAAACTGTTTTTT; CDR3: CASRDGTGKLFF
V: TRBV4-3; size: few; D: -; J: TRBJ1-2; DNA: TGCGCCAGCAGCCAAGAAGGTGAGGAGAACTATGGCTACACCTTC; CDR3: CASSQEGEENYGYTF
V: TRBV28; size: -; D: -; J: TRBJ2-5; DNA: TGTGCCAGCAGTCTGGGAGGAGGGAGAGAGACCCAGTACTTC; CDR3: CASSLGGGRETQYF